This record looks at one T cell receptor beta chain sequence and its context. Its target is unknown. The CDR3 has 15 amino acids. V was shortened by 7 bases and J by 2 bases, with 15 bases between the two germline ends. This entry belongs to a study of T-cell memory formation after mild COVID-19. Findings of the study overall: Day 15 to 85 contracting clones showed balanced CD4/CD8; day 15 to 37 expanders favored CD4+.

Each CDR3 protein gets one entry after TCRdb re-called the 5' RACE reads with MiXCR. The sample holds about 390,000 distinct CDR3 sequences, about 15% seen once. The V call is TRBV12-3 or TRBV12-4, the J call TRBJ1-5; D might be TRBD1 (5 bases). Sequences were obtained from PBMCs or a T cell subset sorted from them (not recorded which). The sequence was collected from a man aged 18 to 29 who had mild COVID-19 (a few samples of this study predate the infection). Cell type and time point are not known. Here the CDR3 DNA reads TGTGCCAGCACCCCCCGGGGGGGTGGCAATCAGCCCCAGCATTTT. Amino acid sequence: CASTPRGGGNQPQHF.